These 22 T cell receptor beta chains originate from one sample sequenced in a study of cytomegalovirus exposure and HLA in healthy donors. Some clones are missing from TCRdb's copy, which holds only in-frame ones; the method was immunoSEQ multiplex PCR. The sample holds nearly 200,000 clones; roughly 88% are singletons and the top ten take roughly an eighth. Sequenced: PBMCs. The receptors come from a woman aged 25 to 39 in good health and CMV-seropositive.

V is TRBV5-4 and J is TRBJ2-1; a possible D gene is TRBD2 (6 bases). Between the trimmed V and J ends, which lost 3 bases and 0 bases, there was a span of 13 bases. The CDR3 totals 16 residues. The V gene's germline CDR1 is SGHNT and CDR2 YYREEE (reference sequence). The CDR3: CASSSPLGGSYNEQFF. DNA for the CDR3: TGTGCCAGCAGCTCGCCTTTGGGAGGCTCCTACAATGAGCAGTTCTTC.

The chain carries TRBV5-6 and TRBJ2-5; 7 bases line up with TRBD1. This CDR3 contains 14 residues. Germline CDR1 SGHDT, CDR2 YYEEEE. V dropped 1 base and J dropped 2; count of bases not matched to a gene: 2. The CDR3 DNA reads TGTGCCAGCAGCTTGCGGGGACAGCAAGAGACCCAGTACTTC. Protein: CASSLRGQQETQYF.

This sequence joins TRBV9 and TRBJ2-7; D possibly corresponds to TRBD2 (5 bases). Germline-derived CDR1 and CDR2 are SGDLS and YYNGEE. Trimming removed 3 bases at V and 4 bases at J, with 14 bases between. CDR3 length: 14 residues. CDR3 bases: TGTGCCAGCAGCGCTTCGGGAATGGTTTACGAGCAGTACTTC. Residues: CASSASGMVYEQYF.

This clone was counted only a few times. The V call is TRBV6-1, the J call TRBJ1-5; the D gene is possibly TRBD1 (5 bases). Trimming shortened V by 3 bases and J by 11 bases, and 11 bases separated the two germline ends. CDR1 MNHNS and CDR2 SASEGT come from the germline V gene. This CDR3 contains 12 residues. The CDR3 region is CASSDPGQAQHF. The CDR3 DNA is TGTGCCAGCAGTGATCCCGGACAAGCCCAGCATTTT.

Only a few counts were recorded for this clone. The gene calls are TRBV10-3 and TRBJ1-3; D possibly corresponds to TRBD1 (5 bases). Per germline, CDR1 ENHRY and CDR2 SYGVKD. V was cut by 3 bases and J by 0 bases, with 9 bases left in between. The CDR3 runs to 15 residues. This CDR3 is CAISEDSFSGNTIYF. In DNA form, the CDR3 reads TGTGCCATCAGTGAAGACAGCTTCTCTGGAAACACCATATATTTT.

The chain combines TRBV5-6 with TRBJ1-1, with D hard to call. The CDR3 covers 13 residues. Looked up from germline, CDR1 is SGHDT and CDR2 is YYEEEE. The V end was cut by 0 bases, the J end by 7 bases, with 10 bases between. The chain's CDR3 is CASSLDHLLEAFF. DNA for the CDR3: TGTGCCAGCAGCTTGGATCACCTACTTGAAGCTTTCTTT.

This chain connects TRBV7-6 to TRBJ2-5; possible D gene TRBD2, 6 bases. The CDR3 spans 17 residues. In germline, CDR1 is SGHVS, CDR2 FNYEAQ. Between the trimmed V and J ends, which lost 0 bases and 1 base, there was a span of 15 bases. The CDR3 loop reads CASSLAPLGTSQETQYF. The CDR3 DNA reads TGTGCCAGCAGCTTAGCACCTCTTGGGACTTCCCAAGAGACCCAGTACTTC. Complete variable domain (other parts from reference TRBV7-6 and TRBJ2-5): GAGVSQSPRYKVTKRGQDVALRCDPISGHVSLYWYRQALGQGPEFLTYFNYEAQQDKSGLPNDRFSAERPEGSISTLTIQRTEQRDSAMYRCASSLAPLGTSQETQYFGPGTRLLVL.

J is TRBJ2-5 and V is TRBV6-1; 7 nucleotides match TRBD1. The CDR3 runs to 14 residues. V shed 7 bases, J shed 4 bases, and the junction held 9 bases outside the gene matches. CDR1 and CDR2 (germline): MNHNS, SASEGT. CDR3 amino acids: CASKTNRGGETQYF. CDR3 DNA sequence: TGTGCCAGCAAAACTAACAGGGGCGGAGAGACCCAGTACTTC.

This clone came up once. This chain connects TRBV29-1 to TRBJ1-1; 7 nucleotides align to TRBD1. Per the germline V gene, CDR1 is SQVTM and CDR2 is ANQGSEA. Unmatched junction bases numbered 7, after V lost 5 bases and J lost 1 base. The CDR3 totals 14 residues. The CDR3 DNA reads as TGCAGCGTTCAGACCGGGACAGCGAACACTGAAGCTTTCTTT. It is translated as CSVQTGTANTEAFF.

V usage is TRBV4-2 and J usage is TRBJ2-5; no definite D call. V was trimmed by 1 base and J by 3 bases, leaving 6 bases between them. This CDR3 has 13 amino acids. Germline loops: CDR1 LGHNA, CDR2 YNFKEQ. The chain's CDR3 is CASSQGQEETQYF. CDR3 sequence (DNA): TGTGCCAGCAGCCAAGGGCAAGAAGAGACCCAGTACTTC.

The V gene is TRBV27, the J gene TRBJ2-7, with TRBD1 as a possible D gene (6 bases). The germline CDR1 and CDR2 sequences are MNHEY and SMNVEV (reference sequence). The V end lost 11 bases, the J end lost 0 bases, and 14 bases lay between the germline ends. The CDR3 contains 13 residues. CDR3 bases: TGTGCCGCAAAACAGGGCGGCTCCTACGAGCAGTACTTC. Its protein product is CAAKQGGSYEQYF.

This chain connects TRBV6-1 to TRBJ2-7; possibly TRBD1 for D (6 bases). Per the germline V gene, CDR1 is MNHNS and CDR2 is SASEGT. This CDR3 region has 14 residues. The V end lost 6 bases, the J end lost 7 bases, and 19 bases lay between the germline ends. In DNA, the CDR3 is TGTGCCAGCAGCTTCTCGGGACACGGCTTAGAGCAGTACTTC. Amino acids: CASSFSGHGLEQYF.

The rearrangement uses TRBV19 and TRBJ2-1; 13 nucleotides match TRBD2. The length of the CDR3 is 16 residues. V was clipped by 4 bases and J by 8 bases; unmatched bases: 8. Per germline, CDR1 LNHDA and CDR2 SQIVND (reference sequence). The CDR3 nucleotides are TGTGCCAGTAGTAGAACTAGCGGGAGGGGGATCCATGAGCAGTTCTTC. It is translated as CASSRTSGRGIHEQFF.

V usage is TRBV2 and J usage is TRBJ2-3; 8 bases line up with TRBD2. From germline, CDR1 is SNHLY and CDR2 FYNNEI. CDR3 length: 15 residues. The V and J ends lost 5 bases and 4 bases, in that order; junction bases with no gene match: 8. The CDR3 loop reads CASSNGLAVSDTQYF. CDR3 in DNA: TGTGCCAGCAGTAACGGACTAGCAGTCTCAGATACGCAGTATTTT.

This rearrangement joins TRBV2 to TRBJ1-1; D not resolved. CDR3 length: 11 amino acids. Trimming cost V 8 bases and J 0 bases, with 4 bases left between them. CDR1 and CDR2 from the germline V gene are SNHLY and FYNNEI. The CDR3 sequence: CASAMNTEAFF. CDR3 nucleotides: TGTGCCAGCGCTATGAACACTGAAGCTTTCTTT.

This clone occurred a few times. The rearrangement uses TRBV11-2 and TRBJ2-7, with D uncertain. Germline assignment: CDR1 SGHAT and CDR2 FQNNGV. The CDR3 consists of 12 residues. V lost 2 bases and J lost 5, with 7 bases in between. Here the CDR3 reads CASSLRVHEQYF. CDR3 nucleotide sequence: TGTGCCAGCAGCTTACGGGTCCACGAGCAGTACTTC.

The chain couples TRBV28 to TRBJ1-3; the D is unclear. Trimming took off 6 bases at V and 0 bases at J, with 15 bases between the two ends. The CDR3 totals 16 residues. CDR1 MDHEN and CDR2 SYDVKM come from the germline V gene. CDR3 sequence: CASSPSMGSSGNTIYF. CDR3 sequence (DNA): TGTGCCAGCAGCCCTAGTATGGGTTCCTCTGGAAACACCATATATTTT.

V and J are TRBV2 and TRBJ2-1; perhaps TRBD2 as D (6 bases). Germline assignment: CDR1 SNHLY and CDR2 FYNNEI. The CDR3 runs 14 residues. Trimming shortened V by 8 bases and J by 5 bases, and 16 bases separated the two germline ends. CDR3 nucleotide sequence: TGTGCCAGCTACCCGGGACTCCCCCACAATGAGCAGTTCTTC. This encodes CASYPGLPHNEQFF.

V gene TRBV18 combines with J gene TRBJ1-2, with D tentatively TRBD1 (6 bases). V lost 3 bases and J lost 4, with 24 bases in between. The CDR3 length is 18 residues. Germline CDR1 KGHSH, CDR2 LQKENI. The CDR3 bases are TGTGCCAGCTCACCCTCCACACTAAACCAACAGGGTCGCTATGGCTACACCTTC. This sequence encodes CASSPSTLNQQGRYGYTF.

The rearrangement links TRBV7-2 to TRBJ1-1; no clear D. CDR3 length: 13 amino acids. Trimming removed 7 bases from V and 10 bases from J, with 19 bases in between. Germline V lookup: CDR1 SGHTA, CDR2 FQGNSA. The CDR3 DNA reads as TGTGCCAGCATCCCCCAGGCGGGGTTTTTAGCTTTCTTT. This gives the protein CASIPQAGFLAFF.

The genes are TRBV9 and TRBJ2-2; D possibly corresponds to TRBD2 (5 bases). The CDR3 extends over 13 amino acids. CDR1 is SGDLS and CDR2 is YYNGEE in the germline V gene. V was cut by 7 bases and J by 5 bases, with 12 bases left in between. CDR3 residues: CASEGRATGELFF. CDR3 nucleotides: TGTGCCAGCGAGGGTCGGGCAACCGGGGAGCTGTTTTTT. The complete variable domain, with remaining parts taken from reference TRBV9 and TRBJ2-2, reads DSGVTQTPKHLITATGQRVTLRCSPRSGDLSVYWYQQSLDQGLQFLIQYYNGEERAKGNILERFSAQQFPDLHSELNLSSLELGDSALYFCASEGRATGELFFGEGSRLTVL.

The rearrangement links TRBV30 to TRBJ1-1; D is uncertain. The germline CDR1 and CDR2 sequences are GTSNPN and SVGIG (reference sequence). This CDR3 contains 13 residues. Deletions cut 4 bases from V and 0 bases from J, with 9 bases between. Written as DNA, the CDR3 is TGTGCCTGGACGACTACTATGAACACTGAAGCTTTCTTT. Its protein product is CAWTTTMNTEAFF.